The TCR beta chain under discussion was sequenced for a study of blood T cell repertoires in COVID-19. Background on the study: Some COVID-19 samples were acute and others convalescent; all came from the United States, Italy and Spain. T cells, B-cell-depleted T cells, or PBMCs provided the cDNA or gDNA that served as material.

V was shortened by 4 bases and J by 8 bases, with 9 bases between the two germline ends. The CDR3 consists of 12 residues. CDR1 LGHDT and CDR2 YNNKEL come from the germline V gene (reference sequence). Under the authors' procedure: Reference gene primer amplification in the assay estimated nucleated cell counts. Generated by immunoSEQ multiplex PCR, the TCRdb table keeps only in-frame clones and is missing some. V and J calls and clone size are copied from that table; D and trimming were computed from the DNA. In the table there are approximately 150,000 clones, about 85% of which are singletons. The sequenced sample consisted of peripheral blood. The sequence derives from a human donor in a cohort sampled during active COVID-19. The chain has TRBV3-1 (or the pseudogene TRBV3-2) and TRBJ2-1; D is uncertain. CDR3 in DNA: TGTGCCAGCAGCCTAAGCACGGATGAGCAGTTCTTC. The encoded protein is CASSLSTDEQFF.